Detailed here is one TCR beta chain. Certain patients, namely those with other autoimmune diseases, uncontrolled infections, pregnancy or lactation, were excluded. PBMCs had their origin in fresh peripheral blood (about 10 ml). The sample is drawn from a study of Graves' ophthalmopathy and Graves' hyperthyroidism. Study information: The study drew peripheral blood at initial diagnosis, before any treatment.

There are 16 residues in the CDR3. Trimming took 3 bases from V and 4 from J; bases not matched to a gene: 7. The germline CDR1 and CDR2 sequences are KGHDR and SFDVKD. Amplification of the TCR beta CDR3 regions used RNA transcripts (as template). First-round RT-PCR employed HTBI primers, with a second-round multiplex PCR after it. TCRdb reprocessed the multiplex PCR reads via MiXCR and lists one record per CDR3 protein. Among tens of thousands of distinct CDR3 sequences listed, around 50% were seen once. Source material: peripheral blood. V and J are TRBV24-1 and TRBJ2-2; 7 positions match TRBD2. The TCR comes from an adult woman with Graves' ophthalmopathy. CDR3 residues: CATSDPSTGGTGELFF. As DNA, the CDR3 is TGTGCCACCAGTGATCCCAGTACGGGAGGCACCGGGGAGCTGTTTTTT.